This T cell receptor beta chain was identified during a study of graft-versus-host responses after intestinal transplantation. Study-wide points: Patients with graft-donor T cell macrochimerism had high graft-versus-host to host-versus-graft clonal ratios in allografts. There were GvH clones found in recipient marrow, and some of them appeared first in ileum or blood.

Worth noting for this clone: No antigen is known for it.

The germline gives CDR1 SQVTM, CDR2 ANQGSEA. The CDR3 loop spans 15 amino acids. Trimming at V came to 5 bases and at J to 1 base, leaving 9 bases not matched to a gene. Clones were read by immunoSEQ multiplex PCR, and TCRdb kept only the in-frame ones, dropping some. The sample lists 90,000 to 120,000 clones; about 87% were seen once. This TCR was sampled from a human donor who was the organ donor for an intestinal transplant. Here the sequenced sample was unstimulated CD4+ T cells sorted from spleen or lymph node cells, taken before transplant. The chain links TRBV29-1 to TRBJ1-1; TRBD1 matches at 8 bases. The CDR3 is CSVRRQGTQNTEAFF. Here the CDR3 DNA reads TGCAGCGTTAGAAGACAGGGGACCCAGAACACTGAAGCTTTCTTT.